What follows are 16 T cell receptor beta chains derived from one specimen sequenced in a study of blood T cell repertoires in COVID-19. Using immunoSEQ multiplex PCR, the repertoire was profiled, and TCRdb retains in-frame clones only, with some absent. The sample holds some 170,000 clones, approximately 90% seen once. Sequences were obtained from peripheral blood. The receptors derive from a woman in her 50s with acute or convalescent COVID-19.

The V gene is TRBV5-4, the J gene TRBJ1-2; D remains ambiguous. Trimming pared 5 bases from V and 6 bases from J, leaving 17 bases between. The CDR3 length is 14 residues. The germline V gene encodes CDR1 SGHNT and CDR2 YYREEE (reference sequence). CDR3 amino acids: CASSFSDGGNGYTF. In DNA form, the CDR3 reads TGTGCCAGCAGTTTTTCGGACGGAGGAAATGGCTACACCTTC.

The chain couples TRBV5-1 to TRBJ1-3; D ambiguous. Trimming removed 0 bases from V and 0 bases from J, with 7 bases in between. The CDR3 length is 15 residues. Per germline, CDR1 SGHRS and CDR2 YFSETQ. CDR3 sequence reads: CASSLGTASGNTIYF. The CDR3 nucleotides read TGCGCCAGCAGCTTGGGAACAGCCTCTGGAAACACCATATATTTT.

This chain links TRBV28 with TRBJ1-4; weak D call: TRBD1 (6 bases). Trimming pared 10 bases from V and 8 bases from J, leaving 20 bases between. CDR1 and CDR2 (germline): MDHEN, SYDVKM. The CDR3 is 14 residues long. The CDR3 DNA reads TGTGCCACCTTTAGGGGGGGACGCCAAGAAAAACTGTTTTTT. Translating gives CATFRGGRQEKLFF.

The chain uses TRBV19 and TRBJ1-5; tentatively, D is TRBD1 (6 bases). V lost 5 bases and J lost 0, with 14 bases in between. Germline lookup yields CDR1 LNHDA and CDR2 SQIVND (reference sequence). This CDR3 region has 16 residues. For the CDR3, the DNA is TGTGCCAGTAGTGCCCAGGGGCCCTATAGCAATCAGCCCCAGCATTTT. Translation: CASSAQGPYSNQPQHF.

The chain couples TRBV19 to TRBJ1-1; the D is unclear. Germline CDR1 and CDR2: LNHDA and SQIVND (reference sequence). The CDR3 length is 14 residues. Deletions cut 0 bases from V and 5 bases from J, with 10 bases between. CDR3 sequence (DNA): TGTGCCAGTAGTATAGAGGGCAGTCGGACTGAAGCTTTCTTT. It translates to CASSIEGSRTEAFF.

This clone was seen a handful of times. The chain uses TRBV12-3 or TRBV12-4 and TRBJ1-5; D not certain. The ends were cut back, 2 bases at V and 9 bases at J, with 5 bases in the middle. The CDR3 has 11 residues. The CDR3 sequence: CASSLSGPQHF. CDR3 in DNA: TGTGCCAGCAGTTTATCCGGGCCCCAGCATTTT.

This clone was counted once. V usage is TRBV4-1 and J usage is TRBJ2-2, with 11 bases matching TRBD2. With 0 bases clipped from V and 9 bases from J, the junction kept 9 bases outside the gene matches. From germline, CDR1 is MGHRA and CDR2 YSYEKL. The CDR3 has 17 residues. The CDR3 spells CASSQDAPSGGTRELFF. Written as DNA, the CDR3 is TGCGCCAGCAGCCAAGATGCCCCTAGCGGGGGGACCAGGGAGCTGTTTTTT.

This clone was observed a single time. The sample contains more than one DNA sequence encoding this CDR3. CDR3 sequence (DNA): TGTGCCAGCAGGGCAGACAGGGCCTATGGCTACACCTTC. This gives the protein CASRADRAYGYTF. V gene TRBV6-5 combines with J gene TRBJ1-2; TRBD1 agrees at 7 bases. Germline V gene sequence: CDR1 MNHEY, CDR2 SVGAGI. V lost 6 bases to trimming and J lost 4 bases; unmatched junction nucleotides: 5. The CDR3 is 13 residues long.

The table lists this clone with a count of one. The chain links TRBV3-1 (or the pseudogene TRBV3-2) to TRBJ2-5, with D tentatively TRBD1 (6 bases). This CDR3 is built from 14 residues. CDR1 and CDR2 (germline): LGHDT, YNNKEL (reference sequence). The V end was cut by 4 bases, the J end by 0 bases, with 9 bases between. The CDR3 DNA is TGTGCCAGCAGCCGAACAGGGTACCAAGAGACCCAGTACTTC. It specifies CASSRTGYQETQYF.

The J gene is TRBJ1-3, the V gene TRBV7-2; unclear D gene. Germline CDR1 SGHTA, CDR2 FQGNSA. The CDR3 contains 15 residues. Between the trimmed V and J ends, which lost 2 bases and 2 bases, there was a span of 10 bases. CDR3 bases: TGTGCCAGCAGCTTAAACCCCGGTACTGGAAACACCATATATTTT. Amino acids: CASSLNPGTGNTIYF.

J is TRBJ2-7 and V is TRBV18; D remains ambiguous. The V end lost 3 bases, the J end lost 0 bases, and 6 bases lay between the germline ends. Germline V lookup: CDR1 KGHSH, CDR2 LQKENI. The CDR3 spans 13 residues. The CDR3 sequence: CASSPLSSYEQYF. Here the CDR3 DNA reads TGTGCCAGCTCACCCCTCAGCTCCTACGAGCAGTACTTC.

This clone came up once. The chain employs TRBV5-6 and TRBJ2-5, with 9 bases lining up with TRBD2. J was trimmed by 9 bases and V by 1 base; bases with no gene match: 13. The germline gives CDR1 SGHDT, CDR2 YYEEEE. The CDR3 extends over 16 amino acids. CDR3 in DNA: TGTGCCAGCAGCTTGTTTTCTAGCGGGGCGCAGGTGGCCCAGTACTTC. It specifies CASSLFSSGAQVAQYF.

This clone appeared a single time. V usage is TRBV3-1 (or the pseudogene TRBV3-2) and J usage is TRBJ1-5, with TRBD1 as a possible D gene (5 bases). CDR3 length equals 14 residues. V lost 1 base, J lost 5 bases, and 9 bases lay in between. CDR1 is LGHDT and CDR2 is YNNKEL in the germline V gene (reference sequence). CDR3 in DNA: TGTGCCAGCAGCCAAGCGGCCAGGGATCAGCCCCAGCATTTT. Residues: CASSQAARDQPQHF.

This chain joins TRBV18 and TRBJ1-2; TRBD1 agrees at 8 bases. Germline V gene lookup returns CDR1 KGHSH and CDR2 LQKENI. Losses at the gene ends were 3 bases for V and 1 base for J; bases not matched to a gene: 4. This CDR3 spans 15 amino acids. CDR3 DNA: TGTGCCAGCTCACCGGCGACAGGGGTTAACTATGGCTACACCTTC. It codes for CASSPATGVNYGYTF.

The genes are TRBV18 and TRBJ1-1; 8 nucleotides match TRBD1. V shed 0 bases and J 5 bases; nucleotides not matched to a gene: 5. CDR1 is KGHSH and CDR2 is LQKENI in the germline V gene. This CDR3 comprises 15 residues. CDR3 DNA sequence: TGTGCCAGCTCACCACCGTCAGGGGGCAAGACTGAAGCTTTCTTT. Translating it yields CASSPPSGGKTEAFF.

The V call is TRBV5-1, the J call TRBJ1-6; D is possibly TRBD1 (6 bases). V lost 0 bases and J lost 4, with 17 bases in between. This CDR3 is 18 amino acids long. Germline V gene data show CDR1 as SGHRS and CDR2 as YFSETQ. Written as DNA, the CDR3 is TGCGCCAGCAGCTTGGCCTCAGGCTCTCAGGGGTATAATTCACCCCTCCACTTT. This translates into CASSLASGSQGYNSPLHF.